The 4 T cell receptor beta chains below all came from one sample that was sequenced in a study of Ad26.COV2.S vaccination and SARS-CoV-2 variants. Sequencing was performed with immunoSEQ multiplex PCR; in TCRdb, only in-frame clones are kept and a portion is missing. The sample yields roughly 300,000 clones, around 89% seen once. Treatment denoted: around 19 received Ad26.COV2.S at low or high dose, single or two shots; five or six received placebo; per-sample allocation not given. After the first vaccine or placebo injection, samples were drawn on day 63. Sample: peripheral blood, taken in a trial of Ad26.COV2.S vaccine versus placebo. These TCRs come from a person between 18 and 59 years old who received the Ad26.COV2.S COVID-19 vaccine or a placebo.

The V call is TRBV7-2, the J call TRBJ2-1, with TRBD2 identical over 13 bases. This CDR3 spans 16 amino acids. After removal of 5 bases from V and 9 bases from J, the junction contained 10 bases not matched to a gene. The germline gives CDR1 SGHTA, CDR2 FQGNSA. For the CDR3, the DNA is TGTGCCAGCAGCCTGGGACTAGCGGGGACCCTCGGTGAGCAGTTCTTC. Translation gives CASSLGLAGTLGEQFF.

This chain's CDR3 is CASSQGLRINQPQHF. The CDR3 coding sequence is TGTGCCAGCAGCCAAGGACTCCGGATCAATCAGCCCCAGCATTTT. The chain couples TRBV5-8 to TRBJ1-5; D gene uncertain. The CDR3 is 15 amino acids. V lost 4 bases, J lost 3 bases, and 14 bases lay in between. Germline assignment: CDR1 SGHTS and CDR2 YDEGEE.

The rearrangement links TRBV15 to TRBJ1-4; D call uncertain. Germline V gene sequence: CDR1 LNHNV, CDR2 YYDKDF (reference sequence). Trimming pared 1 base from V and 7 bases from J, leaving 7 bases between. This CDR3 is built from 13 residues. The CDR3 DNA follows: TGTGCCACCAGCAGAGGAACATCTGAAAAACTGTTTTTT. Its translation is CATSRGTSEKLFF. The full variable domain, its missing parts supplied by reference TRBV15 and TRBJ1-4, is DAMVIQNPRYQVTQFGKPVTLSCSQTLNHNVMYWYQQKSSQAPKLLFHYYDKDFNNEADTPDNFQSRRPNTSFCFLDIRSPGLGDTAMYLCATSRGTSEKLFFGSGTQLSVL.

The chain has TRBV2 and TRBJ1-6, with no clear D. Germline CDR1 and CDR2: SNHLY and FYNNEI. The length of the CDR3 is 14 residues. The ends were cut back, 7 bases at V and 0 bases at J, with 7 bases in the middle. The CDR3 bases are TGTGCCAGCAAGGCCAACTCCTATAATTCACCCCTCCACTTT. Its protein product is CASKANSYNSPLHF. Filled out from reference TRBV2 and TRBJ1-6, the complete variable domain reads EPEVTQTPSHQVTQMGQEVILRCVPISNHLYFYWYRQILGQKVEFLVSFYNNEISEKSEIFDDQFSVERPDGSNFTLKIRSTKLEDSAMYFCASKANSYNSPLHFGNGTRLTVT.